The 27 T cell receptor beta chains listed next were all sequenced from one sample in a study of beta chain features in type 1 diabetes. Investigators reverse transcribed all isolated RNA, so they sequenced expressed TCRB transcripts. Profiled with immunoSEQ multiplex PCR; TCRdb holds only in-frame clones, not every one. The table lists a few hundred thousand clones, approximately 28% of them singletons. Sequenced: naive CD4+ T cells from blood. The receptors come from a man in his late teens or twenties in good health.

In its sample, this clone was seen a few times. This chain uses TRBV6-1 with TRBJ1-5; D gene unclear. Germline loops: CDR1 MNHNS, CDR2 SASEGT. The V and J ends lost 6 bases and 2 bases respectively, with 11 bases between them. This CDR3 spans 14 amino acids. For the CDR3, the DNA is TGTGCCAGCAGGACCGTGGGAGGCAATCAGCCCCAGCATTTT. Its translation is CASRTVGGNQPQHF.

The chain has TRBV10-3 and TRBJ2-7; TRBD1 agrees at 9 bases. The CDR3 covers 13 residues. Germline values: CDR1 ENHRY, CDR2 SYGVKD. V lost 6 bases, J lost 5 bases, and 5 bases stayed unmatched. The CDR3 sequence: CAIRTGGLDEQYF. Here the CDR3 DNA reads TGTGCCATCAGGACAGGGGGACTGGACGAGCAGTACTTC.

In this sample, this clone turned up a few times. The gene calls are TRBV7-8 and TRBJ2-7; a possible D gene is TRBD1 (6 bases). Trimming removed 6 bases at V and 0 bases at J, with 15 bases between. The CDR3 is 15 residues long. From germline, CDR1 is SGHVS and CDR2 FQNEAQ. This CDR3 reads CASRHTGTYSYEQYF. The CDR3, as DNA: TGTGCCAGCAGACACACCGGGACATACTCCTACGAGCAGTACTTC.

This chain uses TRBV30 with TRBJ2-5, with a possible D match to TRBD1 (6 bases). CDR1 is GTSNPN and CDR2 is SVGIG in the germline V gene (reference sequence). Trimming cost V 1 base and J 3 bases, with 12 bases left between them. This CDR3 is 14 amino acids long. The CDR3, as DNA: TGTGCCTGGAGTGCGGACAGAACAAAAGAGACCCAGTACTTC. Its translation: CAWSADRTKETQYF.

This clone turned up a few times. V usage is TRBV7-9 and J usage is TRBJ2-5, with TRBD2 identical over 15 bases. The V gene end was trimmed by 5 bases and the J gene end by 4 bases; junction bases not matched to a gene: 5. Per germline, CDR1 SEHNR and CDR2 FQNEAQ (reference sequence). The length of the CDR3 is 16 residues. CDR3 region: CASSDGLAGGVETQYF. For the CDR3, the DNA is TGTGCCAGCAGCGACGGACTAGCGGGAGGGGTAGAGACCCAGTACTTC.

The genes are TRBV29-1 and TRBJ2-7, with 11 bases that match TRBD1. This CDR3 has 15 amino acids. The J segment lost 4 bases and the V segment lost 1 base, leaving 6 bases of the junction unmatched. Germline V gives CDR1 SQVTM, CDR2 ANQGSEA. The DNA of the CDR3 is TGCAGCGTTGAAGGTTTGGGACAGGGGGGGTACGAGCAGTACTTC. As protein: CSVEGLGQGGYEQYF.

The chain combines TRBV2 with TRBJ2-5; D remains ambiguous. The V gene's germline CDR1 is SNHLY and CDR2 FYNNEI. The CDR3 totals 15 residues. The ends were cut back, 7 bases at V and 3 bases at J, with 18 bases in the middle. The chain's CDR3 is CASTLTHSAEETQYF. In nucleotides, the CDR3 is TGTGCCAGCACTCTGACGCACAGCGCAGAAGAGACCCAGTACTTC. The entire variable domain, with the rest obtained from reference TRBV2 and TRBJ2-5, is as follows: EPEVTQTPSHQVTQMGQEVILRCVPISNHLYFYWYRQILGQKVEFLVSFYNNEISEKSEIFDDQFSVERPDGSNFTLKIRSTKLEDSAMYFCASTLTHSAEETQYFGPGTRLLVL.

The chain combines TRBV30 with TRBJ2-1, with 7 bases that match TRBD1. This CDR3 comprises 14 residues. V gave up 4 bases and J gave up 4 bases; unmatched junction bases: 7. CDR1 and CDR2 (germline): GTSNPN, SVGIG (reference sequence). DNA for the CDR3: TGTGCCTGGACCGGGACAGTCCTATACAATGAGCAGTTCTTC. As protein: CAWTGTVLYNEQFF.

The genes are TRBV30 and TRBJ2-1; D gene uncertain. There are 13 residues in the CDR3. V was trimmed by 0 bases and J by 8 bases, leaving 11 bases between them. The germline V gene encodes CDR1 GTSNPN and CDR2 SVGIG (reference sequence). The CDR3 reads CAWSVLEDYEQFF. CDR3 bases: TGTGCCTGGAGTGTACTCGAGGATTATGAGCAGTTCTTC.

J is TRBJ2-1 and V is TRBV15; D gene unclear. V lost 0 bases and J lost 0, with 15 bases in between. The CDR3 covers 18 residues. The germline V gene encodes CDR1 LNHNV and CDR2 YYDKDF (reference sequence). CDR3 loop: CATSRDNLGSGSYNEQFF. For the CDR3, the DNA is TGTGCCACCAGCAGAGATAATTTGGGCTCCGGCTCCTACAATGAGCAGTTCTTC.

The genes are TRBV30 and TRBJ1-2; 9 bases are shared with TRBD1. The V and J ends lost 2 bases and 8 bases, in that order; junction bases with no gene match: 6. Germline CDR1 GTSNPN, CDR2 SVGIG (reference sequence). This CDR3 is 13 amino acids long. The CDR3 sequence: CAWSFRTGDGYTF. The CDR3 coding sequence is TGTGCCTGGAGTTTCCGGACAGGGGACGGCTACACCTTC. The full variable domain, its missing parts supplied by reference TRBV30 and TRBJ1-2, is SQTIHQWPATLVQPVGSPLSLECTVEGTSNPNLYWYRQAAGRGLQLLFYSVGIGQISSEVPQNLSASRPQDRQFILSSKKLLLSDSGFYLCAWSFRTGDGYTFGSGTRLTVV.

This clone was seen only once. The CDR3 DNA sequence: TGTGCCAGCAGCTTGGCCTCGACGGGAAAATACAATGAGCAGTTCTTC. The encoded protein is CASSLASTGKYNEQFF. The chain employs TRBV5-4 and TRBJ2-1; D may be TRBD2 (5 bases). The V gene lost 0 bases and the J gene lost 4 bases, with 14 bases spanning the gap. Germline V lookup: CDR1 SGHNT, CDR2 YYREEE (reference sequence). CDR3 size: 16 residues.

This clone came up a few times. This same CDR3 is encoded by further DNA sequences in the sample. J is TRBJ2-1 and V is TRBV7-9; 9 bases are shared with TRBD2. CDR3 length equals 15 residues. Germline V lookup: CDR1 SEHNR, CDR2 FQNEAQ (reference sequence). V shed 1 base and J 3 bases; nucleotides not matched to a gene: 1. The CDR3 is CASSLGLAVYNEQFF. CDR3 sequence (DNA): TGTGCCAGCAGCTTAGGACTAGCGGTCTACAATGAGCAGTTCTTC.

This chain connects TRBV29-1 to TRBJ2-1; 7 bases are shared with TRBD2. The CDR3 covers 14 residues. The J segment lost 1 base and the V segment lost 7 bases, leaving 7 bases of the junction unmatched. The germline CDR1 and CDR2 sequences are SQVTM and ANQGSEA. The DNA of the CDR3 is TGCAGCGCGGGGGGACTGAGTTCCTACAATGAGCAGTTCTTC. Its protein is CSAGGLSSYNEQFF.

The sample holds a few counts of this clone. The rearrangement joins TRBV9 to TRBJ1-4; 7 bases agree with TRBD1. CDR3 length equals 15 residues. Germline CDR1 SGDLS, CDR2 YYNGEE. The trim removed 4 bases at V and 4 bases at J, leaving 7 bases unmatched. CDR3 sequence: CASSPRQGHNEKLFF. CDR3 in DNA: TGTGCCAGCAGCCCGAGACAGGGCCATAATGAAAAACTGTTTTTT. The full variable domain, with the rest looked up from reference TRBV9 and TRBJ1-4, is DSGVTQTPKHLITATGQRVTLRCSPRSGDLSVYWYQQSLDQGLQFLIQYYNGEERAKGNILERFSAQQFPDLHSELNLSSLELGDSALYFCASSPRQGHNEKLFFGSGTQLSVL.

On this clone: The same CDR3 is also encoded by other DNA sequences in this sample. V and J are TRBV7-2 and TRBJ2-7; D perhaps matches TRBD1 (7 bases). This CDR3 has 14 amino acids. CDR1 is SGHTA and CDR2 is FQGNSA in the germline V gene. The ends were cut back, 1 base at V and 4 bases at J, with 11 bases in the middle. CDR3 protein: CASSLVAGGYEQYF. CDR3 DNA sequence: TGTGCCAGCAGCTTAGTGGCAGGGGGGTACGAGCAGTACTTC.

The chain is built from TRBV7-2 and TRBJ2-6; possible D gene TRBD2, 6 bases. The CDR3 contains 17 residues. Trimming pared 1 base from V and 1 base from J, leaving 11 bases between. Germline CDR1 and CDR2: SGHTA and FQGNSA. The CDR3 is CASSLVAGRSGANVLTF. The CDR3 DNA sequence: TGTGCCAGCAGCTTAGTTGCGGGGAGGTCTGGGGCCAACGTCCTGACTTTC. Based on the CDR3 plus reference TRBV7-2 and TRBJ2-6, the full variable domain is GAGVSQSPSNKVTEKGKDVELRCDPISGHTALYWYRQSLGQGLEFLIYFQGNSAPDKSGLPSDRFSAERTGGSVSTLTIQRTQQEDSAVYLCASSLVAGRSGANVLTFGAGSRLTVL.

CDR3: CASSESWTAYSGELFF. The CDR3 DNA follows: TGTGCCAGCAGTGAATCCTGGACAGCTTATAGCGGGGAGCTGTTTTTT. V and J are TRBV25-1 and TRBJ2-2; weak D call: TRBD1 (6 bases). With 1 base removed from V and 7 bases from J, the gap between germline ends came to 16 bases. The CDR3 is 16 amino acids. Germline assignment: CDR1 MGHDK and CDR2 SYGVNS.

This clone was observed a few times. V gene TRBV18 combines with J gene TRBJ2-7; tentative D call: TRBD1 (6 bases). The V gene lost 3 bases and the J gene lost 5 bases, with 14 bases spanning the gap. The CDR3 spans 14 residues. CDR1 and CDR2 (germline): KGHSH, LQKENI. This chain's CDR3 is CASSPDSALDEQYF. The CDR3 DNA reads as TGTGCCAGCTCACCGGACAGCGCCTTGGACGAGCAGTACTTC.

This sequence joins TRBV30 and TRBJ1-2; D perhaps matches TRBD1 (6 bases). The V gene's germline CDR1 is GTSNPN and CDR2 SVGIG (reference sequence). The CDR3 sequence is 12 residues long. V was shortened by 5 bases and J by 1 base, with 8 bases between the two germline ends. CDR3 DNA: TGTGCCTGGGAGGACAGTAACTATGGCTACACCTTC. Its translation is CAWEDSNYGYTF. The full variable domain, rest sourced from reference TRBV30 and TRBJ1-2, is SQTIHQWPATLVQPVGSPLSLECTVEGTSNPNLYWYRQAAGRGLQLLFYSVGIGQISSEVPQNLSASRPQDRQFILSSKKLLLSDSGFYLCAWEDSNYGYTFGSGTRLTVV.

This clone was seen a handful of times. The gene calls are TRBV25-1 and TRBJ2-2, with D perhaps matching TRBD1 or TRBD2 (6 bases each). Deletions cut 2 bases from V and 0 bases from J, with 10 bases between. The CDR3 has 16 amino acids. Germline V CDR1 and CDR2: MGHDK, SYGVNS. The CDR3 DNA reads TGTGCCAGCAGTGAAGGCGGGACAACGAACACCGGGGAGCTGTTTTTT. Protein: CASSEGGTTNTGELFF.

This clone has a handful of counts. The chain couples TRBV9 to TRBJ2-3; 10 bases line up with TRBD2. The CDR3 runs to 16 residues. The junction had 9 bases not matched to a gene; V was cut back by 2 bases and J by 6 bases. Germline assignment: CDR1 SGDLS and CDR2 YYNGEE. CDR3 amino acids: CASSVHLAGVTDTQYF. The CDR3 region has the DNA TGTGCCAGCAGCGTGCATCTAGCGGGAGTAACGGATACGCAGTATTTT. The whole variable domain, remainder taken from reference TRBV9 and TRBJ2-3, is DSGVTQTPKHLITATGQRVTLRCSPRSGDLSVYWYQQSLDQGLQFLIQYYNGEERAKGNILERFSAQQFPDLHSELNLSSLELGDSALYFCASSVHLAGVTDTQYFGPGTRLTVL.

This clone was recorded a few times. The chain is built from TRBV29-1 and TRBJ2-7; the match to TRBD1 covers 7 bases. In germline, CDR1 is SQVTM, CDR2 ANQGSEA. This CDR3 is built from 13 residues. The trim removed 1 base at V and 3 bases at J, leaving 3 bases unmatched. CDR3 sequence reads: CSVEGQGLYEQYF. Written as DNA, the CDR3 is TGCAGCGTTGAAGGACAGGGTCTCTACGAGCAGTACTTC.

V usage is TRBV19 and J usage is TRBJ2-7; weak D call: TRBD1 (5 bases). The V gene lost 3 bases and the J gene lost 3 bases, with 12 bases spanning the gap. Germline CDR1 reads LNHDA; CDR2 reads SQIVND (reference sequence). This CDR3 has 14 residues. The CDR3 region has the DNA TGTGCCAGTAGTATTACAGGCACCAACTACGAGCAGTACTTC. As protein: CASSITGTNYEQYF.

This clone was seen more than once but under ten times. The chain uses TRBV11-2 and TRBJ2-3, with 13 nucleotides matching TRBD2. CDR1 and CDR2 from the germline V gene are SGHAT and FQNNGV. The CDR3 is 16 residues long. V shed 5 bases and J 3 bases; nucleotides not matched to a gene: 5. Here the CDR3 reads CASSGRTSGSTDTQYF. CDR3 nucleotide sequence: TGTGCCAGCAGCGGCAGGACTAGCGGGAGTACAGATACGCAGTATTTT.

This chain links TRBV19 with TRBJ2-7, with TRBD2 matching over 10 bases. The CDR3 spans 15 residues. Trimming removed 3 bases from V and 0 bases from J; junction bases left unmatched: 2. The V gene's germline CDR1 is LNHDA and CDR2 SQIVND (reference sequence). The CDR3 region is CASSIWTSGSYEQYF. The CDR3 coding sequence is TGTGCCAGTAGTATTTGGACTAGCGGCTCCTACGAGCAGTACTTC.

This clone was counted between two and nine times. Within the sample, other DNA sequences also encode this same CDR3. This chain uses TRBV30 with TRBJ1-1; D is uncertain. This CDR3 has 13 amino acids. Germline V gene sequence: CDR1 GTSNPN, CDR2 SVGIG (reference sequence). Trimming removed 1 base from V and 1 base from J, with 7 bases in between. The DNA for the CDR3 is TGTGCCTGGAGTGGGCGGGCGAACACTGAAGCTTTCTTT. This gives the protein CAWSGRANTEAFF.